This passage covers 21 T cell receptor beta chains from one sample sequenced in a study of shared clonotypes between healthy human individuals. Produced via immunoSEQ multiplex PCR; TCRdb's table is partial and in-frame only. Among some 500,000 clones listed, roughly 95% were seen once. The sequenced sample consisted of naive CD4+ T cells sorted from blood. Subset defined: CD45RA+ positively selected. The receptors derive from a woman under 40 in good health.

J is TRBJ1-4 and V is TRBV5-1, with no clear D. The CDR3 is 15 residues long. Germline CDR1 is SGHRS and CDR2 is YFSETQ. V dropped 0 bases and J dropped 3 bases, with 9 bases sitting between them. DNA for the CDR3: TGCGCCAGCAGCTTGGCTAGTACACCTAATGAAAAACTGTTTTTT. As protein: CASSLASTPNEKLFF. Complete variable domain (other parts from reference TRBV5-1 and TRBJ1-4): KAGVTQTPRYLIKTRGQQVTLSCSPISGHRSVSWYQQTPGQGLQFLFEYFSETQRNKGNFPGRFSGRQFSNSRSEMNVSTLELGDSALYLCASSLASTPNEKLFFGSGTQLSVL.

This chain joins TRBV2 and TRBJ2-7; 8 nucleotides agree with TRBD1. J was trimmed by 1 base and V by 3 bases; bases with no gene match: 14. The CDR3 runs 18 residues. Germline loops: CDR1 SNHLY, CDR2 FYNNEI. In DNA form, the CDR3 reads TGTGCCAGCAGTGAGGGGCGCCAGGGGGCGGCCGAGTCCTACGAGCAGTACTTC. As protein: CASSEGRQGAAESYEQYF.

This chain joins TRBV11-3 and TRBJ2-1; 10 nucleotides align to TRBD1. The CDR3 has 17 amino acids. The ends lost 1 base at V and 2 bases at J; junction bases unmatched: 5. Germline V gene lookup returns CDR1 SGHNT and CDR2 YENEEA. The CDR3 DNA reads TGTGCCAGCAGCTTAGTTCTCGGACAGGGGGCCTACAATGAGCAGTTCTTC. As protein: CASSLVLGQGAYNEQFF. Looking up the rest from reference TRBV11-3 and TRBJ2-1 gives the full variable domain: EAGVVQSPRYKIIEKKQPVAFWCNPISGHNTLYWYLQNLGQGPELLIRYENEEAVDDSQLPKDRFSAERLKGVDSTLKIQPAELGDSAVYLCASSLVLGQGAYNEQFFGPGTRLTVL.

The chain combines TRBV28 with TRBJ1-2, with D maybe TRBD1 (5 bases). Trimming took 3 bases from V and 8 from J, leaving 10 bases between them. CDR1 and CDR2 (germline): MDHEN, SYDVKM. CDR3 size: 12 residues. The CDR3 coding sequence is TGTGCCAGCAGTTTCGCAGGGCGCGGCTACACCTTC. Translating gives CASSFAGRGYTF.

The chain links TRBV28 to TRBJ2-7; D might be TRBD2 (6 bases). This CDR3 is built from 17 residues. V lost 5 bases and J 4 bases, leaving 24 bases between the germline ends. The germline V gene encodes CDR1 MDHEN and CDR2 SYDVKM. CDR3 nucleotide sequence: TGTGCCAGCAGTCTATACGAACTCCGGGAACGGGGGTACGAGCAGTACTTC. This translates into CASSLYELRERGYEQYF.

The genes are TRBV7-9 and TRBJ1-2; D unclear. The CDR3 is 13 residues long. CDR1 and CDR2 (germline): SEHNR, FQNEAQ (reference sequence). V gave up 1 base and J gave up 8 bases, with 11 bases separating them. The chain's CDR3 is CASSLGDLGGYTF. The CDR3 region has the DNA TGTGCCAGCAGCTTAGGGGATTTGGGCGGCTACACCTTC.

The chain carries TRBV6-1 and TRBJ1-1; maybe TRBD1 (6 bases). Looked up from germline, CDR1 is MNHNS and CDR2 is SASEGT. The CDR3 extends over 13 amino acids. Trimming removed 9 bases from V and 2 bases from J, with 13 bases in between. The CDR3 DNA follows: TGTGCCAGTGCCGGACAGATAAACACTGAAGCTTTCTTT. It is translated as CASAGQINTEAFF.

A single count supports this clone. The V and J genes are TRBV12-5 and TRBJ2-3; 16 bases agree with TRBD2. CDR1 is LGHNT and CDR2 is FRNRAP in the germline V gene. The CDR3 has 20 residues. Losses at the gene ends were 3 bases for V and 0 bases for J; bases not matched to a gene: 9. The CDR3, as DNA: TGTGCTAGTGGTTTCGGGCTGGGACTAGCGGGAGGGCCTAGCACAGATACGCAGTATTTT. This translates into CASGFGLGLAGGPSTDTQYF.

The V and J genes are TRBV29-1 and TRBJ1-2; a possible D gene is TRBD1 (6 bases). The ends were cut back, 3 bases at V and 8 bases at J, with 19 bases in the middle. The CDR3 has 14 residues. CDR1 and CDR2 (germline): SQVTM, ANQGSEA. The CDR3 protein is CSVERGGGGWGYTF. The CDR3 region has the DNA TGCAGCGTTGAGAGGGGAGGCGGGGGCTGGGGCTACACCTTC. Supplemented by reference TRBV29-1 and TRBJ1-2, the full variable domain reads SAVISQKPSRDICQRGTSLTIQCQVDSQVTMMFWYRQQPGQSLTLIATANQGSEATYESGFVIDKFPISRPNLTFSTLTVSNMSPEDSSIYLCSVERGGGGWGYTFGSGTRLTVV.

The gene calls are TRBV19 and TRBJ2-3; 7 bases fit TRBD1. J was trimmed by 6 bases and V by 5 bases; bases with no gene match: 5. CDR1 and CDR2 (germline): LNHDA, SQIVND (reference sequence). This CDR3 has 13 amino acids. The CDR3, as DNA: TGTGCCAGTAGTCAAACAGGGGCCGATACGCAGTATTTT. Its protein is CASSQTGADTQYF.

V and J are TRBV11-2 and TRBJ2-7; TRBD1 matches at 7 bases. CDR1 is SGHAT, CDR2 FQNNGV, per germline. The trim removed 5 bases at V and 2 bases at J, leaving 6 bases unmatched. The length of the CDR3 is 14 residues. The CDR3 spells CASSRSTGAYEQYF. The CDR3 nucleotides are TGTGCCAGCAGCCGAAGCACAGGGGCCTACGAGCAGTACTTC.

Notes on this clone: The same CDR3 can be traced to other DNA sequences in this sample. The rearrangement uses TRBV20-1 and TRBJ1-1; D uncertain. CDR3 size: 11 residues. V was shortened by 6 bases and J by 1 base, with 6 bases between the two germline ends. The germline V gene has CDR1 DFQATT and CDR2 SNEGSKA (reference sequence). The CDR3 region is CSARRNTEAFF. The CDR3 nucleotides read TGCAGTGCCCGGAGGAACACTGAAGCTTTCTTT.

DNA for the CDR3: TGTGCCAGCAGTTACTCGAGCAGGAGGGATTCACCCCTCCACTTT. It encodes CASSYSSRRDSPLHF. This chain connects TRBV6-5 to TRBJ1-6; D gene unclear. The V gene lost 0 bases and the J gene lost 8 bases, with 11 bases spanning the gap. Germline lookup yields CDR1 MNHEY and CDR2 SVGAGI. The CDR3 has 15 residues.

The V and J genes are TRBV11-2 and TRBJ2-2, with 11 nucleotides matching TRBD2. Germline V gene data show CDR1 as SGHAT and CDR2 as FQNNGV. CDR3 size: 16 residues. Trimming at V came to 4 bases and at J to 4 bases, leaving 5 bases not matched to a gene. CDR3 residues: CASSSGLAGGTGELFF. CDR3 DNA sequence: TGTGCCAGCAGCTCCGGACTAGCGGGTGGCACCGGGGAGCTGTTTTTT.

The chain links TRBV28 to TRBJ2-7; maybe TRBD2 (5 bases). The germline V gene has CDR1 MDHEN and CDR2 SYDVKM. V was cut by 1 base and J by 2 bases, with 12 bases left in between. The CDR3 sequence is 15 residues long. The CDR3 region is CASSLSAGLPYEQYF. The CDR3 nucleotides read TGTGCCAGCAGTTTATCGGCTGGACTGCCCTACGAGCAGTACTTC.

The V call is TRBV27, the J call TRBJ2-5; 8 bases match TRBD1. Germline V lookup: CDR1 MNHEY, CDR2 SMNVEV (reference sequence). The CDR3 runs 14 residues. The ends lost 5 bases at V and 6 bases at J; junction bases unmatched: 8. CDR3 in amino acids: CASSPWTGLKTQYF. CDR3 bases: TGTGCCAGCAGTCCGTGGACAGGGTTGAAGACCCAGTACTTC.

V and J are TRBV15 and TRBJ2-3; D is unclear. V was trimmed by 1 base and J by 4 bases, leaving 9 bases between them. There are 14 residues in the CDR3. Germline V gene lookup returns CDR1 LNHNV and CDR2 YYDKDF (reference sequence). The CDR3 region is CATSRASGADTQYF. The CDR3 DNA sequence: TGTGCCACCAGCAGAGCCTCTGGGGCAGATACGCAGTATTTT. The full variable domain, rest sourced from reference TRBV15 and TRBJ2-3, is DAMVIQNPRYQVTQFGKPVTLSCSQTLNHNVMYWYQQKSSQAPKLLFHYYDKDFNNEADTPDNFQSRRPNTSFCFLDIRSPGLGDTAMYLCATSRASGADTQYFGPGTRLTVL.

The genes are TRBV6-5 and TRBJ2-1; 13 nucleotides align to TRBD2. Germline CDR1 is MNHEY and CDR2 is SVGAGI. CDR3 size: 16 residues. Trimming at V came to 4 bases and at J to 3 bases, leaving 3 bases not matched to a gene. The CDR3 sequence: CASSSTSGRLYNEQFF. In DNA, the CDR3 is TGTGCCAGCAGTTCGACTAGCGGGAGGCTCTACAATGAGCAGTTCTTC.

This rearrangement joins TRBV23-1 to TRBJ1-1; no definite D call. TRBV23-1 counts as an open reading frame of uncertain function. CDR3 length: 14 amino acids. Trimming took 1 base from V and 1 from J, leaving 7 bases between them. DNA for the CDR3: TGCGCCAGCAGTCAATTCCGGGGGAACACTGAAGCTTTCTTT. As protein: CASSQFRGNTEAFF.

V is TRBV6-5 and J is TRBJ2-3; D is perhaps TRBD2 (5 bases). CDR3 length: 15 residues. Germline V gene lookup returns CDR1 MNHEY and CDR2 SVGAGI. V lost 0 bases and J lost 2, with 9 bases in between. CDR3 nucleotides: TGTGCCAGCAGTTACTCGCCCGGGGTCACAGATACGCAGTATTTT. Protein sequence: CASSYSPGVTDTQYF.

The rearrangement joins TRBV7-8 to TRBJ2-7; a weak D match, TRBD1 (6 bases). The CDR3 sequence is 16 residues long. The germline gives CDR1 SGHVS, CDR2 FQNEAQ. Trimming removed 0 bases at V and 3 bases at J, with 15 bases between. In nucleotides, the CDR3 is TGTGCCAGCAGCTTAGCTCCGGCAGGGGCGGTCTACGAGCAGTACTTC. Translated: CASSLAPAGAVYEQYF. The full variable domain, with the rest looked up from reference TRBV7-8 and TRBJ2-7, is GAGVSQSPRYKVAKRGQDVALRCDPISGHVSLFWYQQALGQGPEFLTYFQNEAQLDKSGLPSDRFFAERPEGSVSTLKIQRTQQEDSAVYLCASSLAPAGAVYEQYFGPGTRLTVT.